This TCR beta chain was recorded in a study of tumor-infiltrating lymphocytes in primary liver carcinoma. RNA and DNA were co-extracted from roughly 20-30 mg of unsorted bulk tissue. Each tumor was sampled at four poles and its centre. Study-level results: Significantly greater top-250-clone fractions characterized tumors relative to blood (p = 0.039). All five tumor regions shared only about 7-25% of top clones.

This clonotype has only one observation. Its target is not known. As the CDR3 is not closed by the conserved phenylalanine or tryptophan, this likely results from a read error. The researchers produced TCR beta cDNA from approximately 0.45 ug total RNA with a constant-region primer. Sequencing libraries for TCR beta derived from three nested multiplex PCR rounds that used slightly modified ARM-PCR. MiXCR, applied by TCRdb to the multiplex PCR reads, yields one record per CDR3 protein. Here the sample spans 100,000 to 150,000 distinct CDR3 sequences, 64% being singletons. This receptor was identified in a woman aged 55-69 years with primary liver carcinoma and hepatitis B virus infection. Input material: liver tumor tissue from sampling region 3. The subset denotes: tumor region T3, left-lateral pole.

This CDR3 is CASSDSGFGETQYL. In DNA, the CDR3 is TGTGCCAGCAGCGACTCGGGATTTGGGGAGACCCAGTACCTC. The rearrangement links TRBV7-9 to TRBJ2-5, with TRBD2 as a possible D gene (5 bases). The germline V gene has CDR1 SEHNR and CDR2 FQNEAQ (reference sequence). Trimming shortened V by 5 bases and J by 5 bases, and 15 bases separated the two germline ends. There are 14 residues in the CDR3.